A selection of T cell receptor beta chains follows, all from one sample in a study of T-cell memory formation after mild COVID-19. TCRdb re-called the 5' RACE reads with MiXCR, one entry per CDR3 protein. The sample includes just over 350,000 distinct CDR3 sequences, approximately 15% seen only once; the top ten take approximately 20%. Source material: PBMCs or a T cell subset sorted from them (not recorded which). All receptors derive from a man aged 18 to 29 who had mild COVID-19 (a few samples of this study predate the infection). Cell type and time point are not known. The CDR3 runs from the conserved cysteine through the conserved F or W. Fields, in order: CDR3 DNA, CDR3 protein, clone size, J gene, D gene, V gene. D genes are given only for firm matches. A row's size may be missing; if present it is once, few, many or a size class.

CDR3nt: TGTGCCAGCAGCCAAGACGGCCGGAATGGCTACACCTTC; CDR3aa: CASSQDGRNGYTF; abundance: -; j_gene: TRBJ1-2; d_gene: -; v_gene: TRBV3-1
CDR3nt: TGCGCCAGCAGTGAGTTTCAGGGGAACACTGAAGCTTTCTTT; CDR3aa: CASSEFQGNTEAFF; abundance: -; j_gene: TRBJ1-1; d_gene: -; v_gene: TRBV10-2
CDR3nt: TGTGCCAGCAGCTTGGATTTGGGACAGGGGAGGAAGCTGTTTTTT; CDR3aa: CASSLDLGQGRKLFF; abundance: few; j_gene: TRBJ2-2; d_gene: TRBD1; v_gene: TRBV5-4
CDR3nt: TGCGCCAGCAGCAAGGGACAGGGGTTCGATGAGCAGTTCTTC; CDR3aa: CASSKGQGFDEQFF; abundance: many; j_gene: TRBJ2-1; d_gene: TRBD1; v_gene: TRBV5-1
CDR3nt: TGTGCCAGCAGCTTGATCGGGGTGGAGGCCACTGAAGCTTTCTTT; CDR3aa: CASSLIGVEATEAFF; abundance: -; j_gene: TRBJ1-1; d_gene: -; v_gene: TRBV5-4
CDR3nt: TGCAGCGGGCGGACAGGGTTGAATGAAAAACTGTTTTTT; CDR3aa: CSGRTGLNEKLFF; abundance: few; j_gene: TRBJ1-4; d_gene: TRBD1; v_gene: TRBV29-1
CDR3nt: TGCAGTGCAAAAAGACTGACTCCCAGCTCCTACGAGCAGTACTTC; CDR3aa: CSAKRLTPSSYEQYF; abundance: few; j_gene: TRBJ2-7; d_gene: -; v_gene: TRBV20-1
CDR3nt: TGTGCCAGCAGCGTTTACGCTGGGACAGGGCTTCAAGAGACCCAGTACTTC; CDR3aa: CASSVYAGTGLQETQYF; abundance: many; j_gene: TRBJ2-5; d_gene: TRBD1; v_gene: TRBV9
CDR3nt: TGTGCCGGCGACTGGCAGGGGGCTATAGCCTATAATTCACCCCTCCACTTT; CDR3aa: CAGDWQGAIAYNSPLHF; abundance: -; j_gene: TRBJ1-6; d_gene: TRBD1; v_gene: TRBV6-2/TRBV6-3
CDR3nt: TGTGCCGGATCGGAGTCGGGCGGCTACACCTTC; CDR3aa: CAGSESGGYTF; abundance: -; j_gene: TRBJ1-2; d_gene: -; v_gene: TRBV5-4